The rows below give T cell receptor beta chains drawn from one sample of a study of T cells in Graves' hyperthyroidism and ophthalmopathy. TCRdb ran MiXCR on the multiplex PCR reads and lists one entry per CDR3 protein. The sample has around 690,000 distinct CDR3 sequences; 17% are singletons. The sample consisted of blood. These receptors all stem from a man aged 50 to 60 with Graves' hyperthyroidism. Both conserved end residues are part of each CDR3. A D gene is named only where the DNA matches it firmly. Size is omitted from some rows. Given values are once, few, many or a class for expanded clones.

v_gene,j_gene,abundance,d_gene,CDR3aa,CDR3nt
TRBV5-1,TRBJ2-2,few,-,CASSLQLESNGELFF,TGCGCCAGCAGCTTGCAGTTGGAGAGTAACGGGGAGCTGTTTTTT
TRBV20-1,TRBJ1-4,few,TRBD1,CSASRQGAAFGEKLFF,TGCAGTGCTAGCCGACAGGGGGCCGCGTTTGGTGAAAAACTGTTTTTT
TRBV20-1,TRBJ2-5,few,-,CSAAQIIGETQYF,TGCAGTGCTGCCCAGATTATAGGGGAGACCCAGTACTTC
TRBV2,TRBJ2-3,-,-,CASRRDLAGADTQYF,TGTGCCAGCAGGAGGGACCTCGCGGGCGCAGATACGCAGTATTTT
TRBV28,TRBJ1-2,many,TRBD1,CASSSSPTGGDYGYTF,TGTGCCAGCAGTTCATCCCCGACAGGGGGCGACTATGGCTACACCTTC
TRBV2,TRBJ2-7,many,-,CAIVTRVAYEQYF,TGTGCCATCGTTACCCGGGTGGCCTACGAGCAGTACTTC
TRBV7-3,TRBJ2-2,many,-,CASSFQGTNTGELFF,TGTGCCAGCAGCTTTCAAGGAACGAACACCGGGGAGCTGTTTTTT
TRBV10-2,TRBJ2-7,many,-,CASSESRTYRSLEDEQYF,TGCGCCAGCAGTGAGTCGCGGACTTACAGGTCCCTCGAGGACGAGCAGTACTTC
TRBV2,TRBJ2-1,many,-,CASIQTSQSHNEQFF,TGTGCCAGCATCCAGACTAGTCAGTCCCACAATGAGCAGTTCTTC
TRBV30,TRBJ2-2,many,TRBD1,CAWLTGGALTGELFF,TGTGCCTGGTTGACAGGGGGCGCGCTCACCGGGGAGCTGTTTTTT
TRBV19,TRBJ1-5,-,-,CASIQTGSNQPQHF,TGTGCCAGTATTCAGACGGGTAGCAATCAGCCCCAGCATTTT
TRBV4-3,TRBJ2-1,few,TRBD2,CASSQGPQREYNEQFF,TGCGCCAGCAGCCAAGGGCCCCAGCGGGAGTATAATGAGCAGTTCTTC
TRBV12-3/TRBV12-4,TRBJ1-1,many,-,CASSPTRDTEAFF,TGTGCCAGCAGCCCGACCCGGGATACTGAAGCTTTCTTT
TRBV28,TRBJ2-2,-,TRBD1,CASRLGDRGNTGELFF,TGTGCCAGCAGGTTGGGGGACAGGGGAAACACCGGGGAGCTGTTTTTT
TRBV29-1,TRBJ1-2,many,TRBD1,CSVGQGASMYGYTF,TGCAGCGTTGGACAGGGGGCGAGTATGTATGGCTACACCTTC